This T cell receptor beta chain was retrieved from a study of Tregs in tolerant kidney transplant recipients. TCRdb keeps only in-frame clones here, not all; method: immunoSEQ multiplex PCR. The sample shows tens of thousands of clones, roughly 91% of them seen only once. V was shortened by 3 bases and J by 4 bases, with 9 bases between the two germline ends. The length of the CDR3 is 13 residues. CDR1 and CDR2 (germline): ENHRY, SYGVKD. The sequence derives from a human donor who received a combined kidney and bone marrow transplant. The chain employs TRBV10-3 and TRBJ1-1, with D possibly matching TRBD1 (6 bases). Sequenced here: CD4+ T cells from blood, sampled before the transplant. The CDR3 loop reads CAISEGGPTEAFF. The DNA for the CDR3 is TGTGCCATCAGTGAAGGGGGACCCACTGAAGCTTTCTTT.